This T cell receptor (beta chain) was identified during a study of T cell changes during pregnancy in multiple sclerosis. Profiled with immunoSEQ multiplex PCR; TCRdb holds only in-frame clones, not every one. The sample lists approximately 37,000 clones, about 93% occurring once. The germline V gene encodes CDR1 MGHRA and CDR2 YSYEKL. The CDR3 has 16 residues. With 0 bases removed from V and 5 bases from J, the gap between germline ends came to 14 bases. The sample here was CD4+ T cells from peripheral blood mononuclear cells, taken in the third trimester of pregnancy. This TCR derives from a female donor with multiple sclerosis, enrolled in a pregnancy study. The chain links TRBV4-1 to TRBJ1-5, with D tentatively TRBD1 (6 bases). The CDR3 sequence is CASSQDRGRRYQPQHF. The DNA for the CDR3 is TGCGCCAGCAGCCAAGATAGGGGGAGAAGGTATCAGCCCCAGCATTTT.